The rows below give T cell receptor beta chains drawn from one sample of a study of T cell repertoires in cytomegalovirus infection. A single record per CDR3 protein comes from TCRdb applying MiXCR to the reads. The sample carries around 320,000 distinct CDR3 sequences, around 9.5% recorded once. The sample was PBMCs. All receptors come from a human donor in good health (CMV status not recorded). Some clones in this sample may be carry-over from other donors' samples. CDR3s include the opening cysteine and the closing phenylalanine or tryptophan. A D gene is named only where the DNA matches it firmly. Clone size is shown for a subset of rows, as once, few, many or a class of expanded clone.

v_gene: TRBV7-8
abundance: many
d_gene: .
j_gene: TRBJ2-7
CDR3aa: CASSSPGRRGNYEQYF
CDR3nt: TGTGCCAGCAGCTCCCCGGGGAGGAGGGGCAACTACGAGCAGTACTTC

v_gene: TRBV12-5
abundance: many
d_gene: TRBD2
j_gene: TRBJ2-3
CDR3aa: CASGFSGGPPSTDTQYF
CDR3nt: TGTGCTAGTGGTTTTAGCGGGGGCCCACCTAGCACAGATACGCAGTATTTT

v_gene: TRBV29-1
abundance: few
d_gene: TRBD1
j_gene: TRBJ2-5
CDR3aa: CSVTGLQETQYF
CDR3nt: TGCAGCGTGACAGGGCTCCAAGAGACCCAGTACTTC

v_gene: TRBV20-1
abundance: few
d_gene: TRBD1
j_gene: TRBJ1-3
CDR3aa: CSVPGQVAGNTIYF
CDR3nt: TGCAGTGTTCCGGGACAGGTCGCCGGAAACACCATATATTTT

v_gene: TRBV25-1
abundance: .
d_gene: .
j_gene: TRBJ2-7
CDR3aa: CASRGWYEQYF
CDR3nt: TGTGCCAGCAGAGGGTGGTACGAGCAGTACTTC

v_gene: TRBV29-1
abundance: few
d_gene: .
j_gene: TRBJ1-2
CDR3aa: CSVGQVSGYGYTF
CDR3nt: TGCAGCGTTGGCCAGGTCAGCGGCTATGGCTACACCTTC

v_gene: TRBV7-9
abundance: many
d_gene: .
j_gene: TRBJ1-3
CDR3aa: CASSFSPRASGNTIYF
CDR3nt: TGTGCCAGCAGCTTTTCCCCCAGGGCCTCTGGAAACACCATATATTTT

v_gene: TRBV7-2
abundance: many
d_gene: TRBD1
j_gene: TRBJ2-3
CDR3aa: CASSPTGTGSTLDTQYF
CDR3nt: TGTGCCAGCAGCCCGACCGGGACAGGTTCTACATTGGATACGCAGTATTTT

v_gene: TRBV7-9
abundance: .
d_gene: .
j_gene: TRBJ1-1
CDR3aa: CASSPRQSPLLRANTEAFF
CDR3nt: TGTGCCAGCAGCCCCCGCCAGTCACCGCTCCTTAGGGCTAACACTGAAGCTTTCTTT

v_gene: TRBV7-2
abundance: many
d_gene: TRBD2
j_gene: TRBJ2-1
CDR3aa: CASSRKGTSGYNEQFF
CDR3nt: TGTGCCAGCAGCCGAAAGGGGACTAGCGGTTACAATGAGCAGTTCTTC

v_gene: TRBV7-2
abundance: many
d_gene: TRBD2
j_gene: TRBJ2-5
CDR3aa: CASSSLGGRAPETQYF
CDR3nt: TGTGCCAGCAGCTCGCTCGGCGGGAGGGCCCCAGAGACCCAGTACTTC

v_gene: TRBV7-2
abundance: many
d_gene: .
j_gene: TRBJ2-1
CDR3aa: CASSFLDSYNEQFF
CDR3nt: TGTGCCAGCAGCTTCTTGGACAGTTACAATGAGCAGTTCTTC

v_gene: TRBV27
abundance: many
d_gene: .
j_gene: TRBJ2-7
CDR3aa: CASSLSKGSEQYF
CDR3nt: TGTGCCAGCAGTTTATCGAAAGGGTCCGAGCAGTACTTC

v_gene: TRBV7-6
abundance: few
d_gene: .
j_gene: TRBJ1-1
CDR3aa: CASSLADFSTEAFF
CDR3nt: TGTGCCAGCAGCTTAGCGGACTTCTCCACTGAAGCTTTCTTT

v_gene: TRBV12-5
abundance: few
d_gene: TRBD1
j_gene: TRBJ2-1
CDR3aa: CASGSGGDRGFNEQFF
CDR3nt: TGTGCTAGTGGTTCTGGGGGGGACAGGGGCTTCAATGAGCAGTTCTTC

v_gene: TRBV20-1
abundance: .
d_gene: TRBD2
j_gene: TRBJ2-1
CDR3aa: CSARDSRTSYNEQFF
CDR3nt: TGCAGTGCTAGAGATTCCCGGACTAGCTACAATGAGCAGTTCTTC

v_gene: TRBV19
abundance: .
d_gene: .
j_gene: TRBJ1-1
CDR3aa: CASSITSLQGEAFF
CDR3nt: TGTGCCAGTAGTATAACTTCGTTGCAGGGCGAAGCTTTCTTT

v_gene: TRBV29-1
abundance: many
d_gene: TRBD1
j_gene: TRBJ1-5
CDR3aa: CSVAEGAARNQPQHF
CDR3nt: TGCAGCGTTGCGGAGGGGGCTGCTCGCAATCAGCCCCAGCATTTT

v_gene: TRBV5-4
abundance: .
d_gene: .
j_gene: TRBJ2-3
CDR3aa: CAGEQGPYTDTQYF
CDR3nt: TGTGCCGGAGAACAGGGACCTTACACAGATACGCAGTATTTT

v_gene: TRBV7-2
abundance: few
d_gene: TRBD1
j_gene: TRBJ2-7
CDR3aa: CASSRVFWGQGYEQYF
CDR3nt: TGTGCCAGCAGCAGGGTATTTTGGGGACAGGGCTACGAGCAGTACTTC

v_gene: TRBV7-2
abundance: once
d_gene: .
j_gene: TRBJ2-7
CDR3aa: CASSRRGLDSYEQHF
CDR3nt: TGTGCCAGCAGCCGCCGTGGGCTCGATTCCTACGAGCAGCACTTC

v_gene: TRBV7-6
abundance: many
d_gene: TRBD2
j_gene: TRBJ2-1
CDR3aa: CASSQTSGSYNEQFF
CDR3nt: TGTGCCAGCAGCCAGACTAGCGGCTCCTACAATGAGCAGTTCTTC

v_gene: TRBV5-1
abundance: many
d_gene: TRBD2
j_gene: TRBJ2-1
CDR3aa: CASSLGTSGRSHEQFF
CDR3nt: TGCGCCAGCAGCTTAGGAACTAGCGGGAGATCCCATGAGCAGTTCTTC

v_gene: TRBV2
abundance: few
d_gene: .
j_gene: TRBJ2-1
CDR3aa: CASGSQEQFF
CDR3nt: TGTGCCAGCGGCAGTCAGGAGCAGTTCTTC

v_gene: TRBV7-2
abundance: many
d_gene: .
j_gene: TRBJ2-7
CDR3aa: CASSPRVPFEQYF
CDR3nt: TGTGCCAGCAGCCCGAGGGTCCCATTCGAGCAGTACTTC

v_gene: TRBV6-2/TRBV6-3
abundance: few
d_gene: TRBD1
j_gene: TRBJ1-2
CDR3aa: CASSYSGQGHGYTF
CDR3nt: TGTGCCAGCAGTTACTCGGGACAGGGTCATGGCTACACCTTC

v_gene: TRBV7-2
abundance: many
d_gene: TRBD2
j_gene: TRBJ2-3
CDR3aa: CASSLTRTRGAGGGDTQYF
CDR3nt: TGTGCCAGCAGCCTCACTCGCACAAGAGGAGCGGGAGGGGGAGATACGCAGTATTTT

v_gene: TRBV7-2
abundance: many
d_gene: .
j_gene: TRBJ1-2
CDR3aa: CASSLLTAETNYGYTF
CDR3nt: TGTGCCAGCAGCTTACTCACAGCAGAGACTAACTATGGCTACACCTTC

v_gene: TRBV6-6
abundance: few
d_gene: TRBD2
j_gene: TRBJ2-3
CDR3aa: CASRFAGGTDTQYF
CDR3nt: TGTGCCAGCAGGTTCGCGGGAGGAACAGATACGCAGTATTTT

v_gene: TRBV20-1
abundance: few
d_gene: TRBD1
j_gene: TRBJ1-2
CDR3aa: CSAQTDRGEGYTF
CDR3nt: TGCAGTGCTCAGACGGACAGGGGGGAAGGCTACACCTTC

v_gene: TRBV20-1
abundance: few
d_gene: .
j_gene: TRBJ1-5
CDR3aa: CSAAPWDSNQPQHF
CDR3nt: TGCAGTGCTGCCCCGTGGGACAGCAATCAGCCCCAGCATTTT

v_gene: TRBV7-9
abundance: many
d_gene: .
j_gene: TRBJ1-4
CDR3aa: CASSPKTRLNEKLFF
CDR3nt: TGTGCCAGCAGCCCCAAAACCAGGTTAAATGAAAAACTGTTTTTT

v_gene: TRBV7-2
abundance: few
d_gene: TRBD2
j_gene: TRBJ2-6
CDR3aa: CASTKRTSGSSGANVLTF
CDR3nt: TGTGCCAGCACCAAACGGACTAGCGGGAGCTCTGGGGCCAACGTCCTGACTTTC

v_gene: TRBV7-2
abundance: many
d_gene: .
j_gene: TRBJ1-2
CDR3aa: CASSLDGQWDGYTF
CDR3nt: TGTGCCAGCAGCTTAGATGGCCAGTGGGATGGCTACACCTTC

v_gene: TRBV7-9
abundance: .
d_gene: .
j_gene: TRBJ2-2
CDR3aa: CASSMAGELFF
CDR3nt: TGTGCCAGCAGCATGGCCGGGGAGCTGTTTTTT

v_gene: TRBV11-2
abundance: .
d_gene: .
j_gene: TRBJ2-1
CDR3aa: CASRAWGTIYNEQFF
CDR3nt: TGTGCCAGCAGAGCGTGGGGGACGATCTACAATGAGCAGTTCTTC

v_gene: TRBV7-2
abundance: .
d_gene: .
j_gene: TRBJ2-7
CDR3aa: CASSLIQGTYEQYF
CDR3nt: TGTGCCAGCAGCTTAATACAGGGAACCTACGAGCAGTACTTC

v_gene: TRBV6-5
abundance: .
d_gene: TRBD2
j_gene: TRBJ2-5
CDR3aa: CASSPSRSGRRIGGETQYF
CDR3nt: TGTGCCAGCAGCCCCTCTAGGAGCGGGAGGAGGATTGGCGGAGAGACCCAGTACTTC

v_gene: TRBV12-3/TRBV12-4
abundance: few
d_gene: .
j_gene: TRBJ2-7
CDR3aa: CASMGGTFYEQYF
CDR3nt: TGTGCCAGCATGGGGGGCACCTTTTACGAGCAGTACTTC

v_gene: TRBV12-3/TRBV12-4
abundance: many
d_gene: .
j_gene: TRBJ2-7
CDR3aa: CASSLFREEQYF
CDR3nt: TGTGCCAGCAGTTTATTTCGAGAGGAGCAGTACTTC

v_gene: TRBV20-1
abundance: few
d_gene: TRBD2
j_gene: TRBJ2-1
CDR3aa: CSAPLGRGQFF
CDR3nt: TGCAGTGCTCCACTAGGGAGGGGGCAGTTCTTC

v_gene: TRBV7-9
abundance: many
d_gene: TRBD1
j_gene: TRBJ2-2
CDR3aa: CASSLEDRDGGELFF
CDR3nt: TGTGCCAGCAGCTTAGAGGACAGGGATGGCGGGGAGCTGTTTTTT

v_gene: TRBV6-6
abundance: .
d_gene: TRBD1
j_gene: TRBJ2-3
CDR3aa: CASSYSTGATDTQYF
CDR3nt: TGTGCCAGCAGTTACTCGACAGGGGCTACTGATACGCAGTATTTT

v_gene: TRBV7-3
abundance: many
d_gene: .
j_gene: TRBJ2-1
CDR3aa: CASSPRGGESDEQFF
CDR3nt: TGTGCCAGCAGCCCCCGAGGCGGGGAGTCGGATGAGCAGTTCTTC

v_gene: TRBV11-2
abundance: many
d_gene: .
j_gene: TRBJ2-1
CDR3aa: CASSPGGSGKNEQFF
CDR3nt: TGTGCCAGCAGCCCTGGGGGGAGTGGGAAGAATGAGCAGTTCTTC

v_gene: TRBV7-2
abundance: few
d_gene: TRBD1
j_gene: TRBJ2-1
CDR3aa: CASIGKGARNEQFF
CDR3nt: TGTGCCAGCATCGGGAAGGGGGCGAGAAATGAGCAGTTCTTC

v_gene: TRBV4-1
abundance: few
d_gene: .
j_gene: TRBJ2-7
CDR3aa: CASAVTGSSSYEQYF
CDR3nt: TGCGCCAGCGCTGTAACAGGGAGTAGCTCCTACGAGCAGTACTTC

v_gene: TRBV25-1
abundance: many
d_gene: .
j_gene: TRBJ1-6
CDR3aa: CASSEVGSPNSPLHF
CDR3nt: TGTGCCAGCAGTGAAGTAGGTTCTCCTAATTCACCCCTCCACTTT

v_gene: TRBV28
abundance: .
d_gene: .
j_gene: TRBJ1-4
CDR3aa: CASRYYAEEKLFF
CDR3nt: TGTGCCAGCAGGTACTATGCCGAGGAAAAACTGTTTTTT

v_gene: TRBV6-6
abundance: few
d_gene: TRBD1
j_gene: TRBJ1-6
CDR3aa: CASSYPTGGSSPLHF
CDR3nt: TGTGCCAGCAGTTACCCAACAGGGGGCTCTTCACCCCTCCACTTT

v_gene: TRBV7-3
abundance: few
d_gene: TRBD2
j_gene: TRBJ2-1
CDR3aa: CASSATGTNFYNEQFF
CDR3nt: TGTGCCAGCAGCGCGACCGGGACTAACTTCTACAATGAGCAGTTCTTC

v_gene: TRBV7-9
abundance: many
d_gene: .
j_gene: TRBJ1-4
CDR3aa: CASSSGVRNEKLFF
CDR3nt: TGTGCCAGCAGTTCAGGGGTCAGGAATGAAAAACTGTTTTTT

v_gene: TRBV7-8
abundance: many
d_gene: TRBD2
j_gene: TRBJ2-1
CDR3aa: CASSLASGTFYNEQFF
CDR3nt: TGTGCCAGCAGCTTGGCTAGCGGAACTTTCTACAATGAGCAGTTCTTC